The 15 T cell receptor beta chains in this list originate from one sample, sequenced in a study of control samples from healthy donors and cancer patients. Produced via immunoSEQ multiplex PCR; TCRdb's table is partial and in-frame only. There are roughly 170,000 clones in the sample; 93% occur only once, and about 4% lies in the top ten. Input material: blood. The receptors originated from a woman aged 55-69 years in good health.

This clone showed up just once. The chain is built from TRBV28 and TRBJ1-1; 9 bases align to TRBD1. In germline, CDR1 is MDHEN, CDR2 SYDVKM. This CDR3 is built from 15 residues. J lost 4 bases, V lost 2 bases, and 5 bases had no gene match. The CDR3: CASSLIQGASTEAFF. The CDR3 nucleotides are TGTGCCAGCAGTTTAATACAGGGGGCGAGCACTGAAGCTTTCTTT.

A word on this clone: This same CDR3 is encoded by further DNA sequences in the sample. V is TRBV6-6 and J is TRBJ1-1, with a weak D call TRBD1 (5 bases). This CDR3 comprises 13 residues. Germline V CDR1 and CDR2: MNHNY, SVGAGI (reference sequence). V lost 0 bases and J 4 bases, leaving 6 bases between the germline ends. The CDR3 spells CASSYSQGTEAFF. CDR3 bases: TGTGCCAGCAGTTACTCTCAGGGCACTGAAGCTTTCTTT.

The chain's CDR3 is CASSLFPGTRNDYGYTF. In DNA form, the CDR3 reads TGTGCCAGCAGCTTATTCCCCGGGACACGAAACGACTATGGCTACACCTTC. This chain uses TRBV7-9 with TRBJ1-2, with TRBD1 as a possible D gene (6 bases). V lost 2 bases and J lost 3, with 19 bases in between. Germline CDR1 reads SEHNR; CDR2 reads FQNEAQ (reference sequence). The CDR3 loop spans 17 amino acids.

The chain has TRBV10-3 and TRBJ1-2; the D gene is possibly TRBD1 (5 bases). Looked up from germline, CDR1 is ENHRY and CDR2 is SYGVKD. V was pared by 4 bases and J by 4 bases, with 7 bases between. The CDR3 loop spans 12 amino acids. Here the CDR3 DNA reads TGTGCCATCAGTGCAGGGACCTATGGCTACACCTTC. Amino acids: CAISAGTYGYTF.

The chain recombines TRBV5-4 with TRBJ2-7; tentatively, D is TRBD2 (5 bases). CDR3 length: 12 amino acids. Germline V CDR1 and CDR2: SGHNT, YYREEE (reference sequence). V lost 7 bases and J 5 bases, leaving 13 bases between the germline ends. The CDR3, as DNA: TGTGCCAGCTCAACCGACGGGAACGAGCAGTACTTC. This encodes CASSTDGNEQYF.

The CDR3 protein is CASALRFASGELFF. The CDR3 DNA follows: TGTGCTAGTGCCCTCAGGTTTGCCAGCGGGGAGCTGTTTTTT. The chain uses TRBV12-5 and TRBJ2-2; D is undetermined. V lost 7 bases and J lost 7, with 16 bases in between. The germline V gene has CDR1 LGHNT and CDR2 FRNRAP. This CDR3 has 14 residues.

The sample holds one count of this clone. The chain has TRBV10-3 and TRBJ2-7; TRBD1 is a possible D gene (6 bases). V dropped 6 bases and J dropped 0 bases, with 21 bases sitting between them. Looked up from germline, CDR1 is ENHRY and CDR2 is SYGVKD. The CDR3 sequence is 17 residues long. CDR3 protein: CAISSPRGGTSSYEQYF. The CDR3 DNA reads TGTGCCATCAGCTCCCCCAGGGGCGGAACATCCTCCTACGAGCAGTACTTC.

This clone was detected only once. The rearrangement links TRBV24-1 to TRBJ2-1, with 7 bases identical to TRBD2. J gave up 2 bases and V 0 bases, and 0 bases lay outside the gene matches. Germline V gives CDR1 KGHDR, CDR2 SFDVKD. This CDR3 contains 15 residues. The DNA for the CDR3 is TGTGCCACCAGTGATTTGCGGGGGGCCTACAATGAGCAGTTCTTC. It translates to CATSDLRGAYNEQFF.

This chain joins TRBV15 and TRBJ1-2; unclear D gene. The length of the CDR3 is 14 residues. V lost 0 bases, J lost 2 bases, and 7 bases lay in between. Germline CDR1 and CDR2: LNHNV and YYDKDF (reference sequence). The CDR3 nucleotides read TGTGCCACCAGCAGAGATAAGCAAAACTATGGCTACACCTTC. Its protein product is CATSRDKQNYGYTF.

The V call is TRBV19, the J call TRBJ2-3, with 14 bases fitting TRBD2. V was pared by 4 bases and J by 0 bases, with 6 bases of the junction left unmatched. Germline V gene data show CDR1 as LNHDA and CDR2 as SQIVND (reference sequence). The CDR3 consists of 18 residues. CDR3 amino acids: CASSSGLAGGYSTDTQYF. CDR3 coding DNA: TGTGCCAGTAGTAGCGGACTAGCGGGGGGCTATAGCACAGATACGCAGTATTTT.

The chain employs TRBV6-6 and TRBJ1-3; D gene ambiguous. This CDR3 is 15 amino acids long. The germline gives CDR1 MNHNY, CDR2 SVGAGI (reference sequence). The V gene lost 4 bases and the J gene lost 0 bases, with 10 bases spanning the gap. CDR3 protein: CASSSRRSSGNTIYF. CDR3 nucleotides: TGTGCCAGCAGTTCTCGACGGAGCTCTGGAAACACCATATATTTT.

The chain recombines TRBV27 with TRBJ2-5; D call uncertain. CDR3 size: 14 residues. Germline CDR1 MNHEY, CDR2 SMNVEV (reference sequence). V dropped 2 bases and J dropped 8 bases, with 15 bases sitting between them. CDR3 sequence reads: CASSLRAAMETQYF. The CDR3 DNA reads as TGTGCCAGCAGTTTAAGGGCAGCAATGGAAACCCAGTACTTC.

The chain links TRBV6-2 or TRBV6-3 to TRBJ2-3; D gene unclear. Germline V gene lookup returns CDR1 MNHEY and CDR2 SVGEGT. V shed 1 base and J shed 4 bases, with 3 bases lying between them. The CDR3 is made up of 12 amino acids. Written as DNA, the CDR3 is TGTGCCAGCAGTTACTACCCAGATACGCAGTATTTT. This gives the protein CASSYYPDTQYF.

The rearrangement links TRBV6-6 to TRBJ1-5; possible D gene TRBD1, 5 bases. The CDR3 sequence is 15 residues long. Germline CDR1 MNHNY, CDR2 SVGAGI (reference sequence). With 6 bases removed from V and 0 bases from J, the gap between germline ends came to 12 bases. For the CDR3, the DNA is TGTGCCAGCAGGATGGGGCCCACTAGCAATCAGCCCCAGCATTTT. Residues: CASRMGPTSNQPQHF.

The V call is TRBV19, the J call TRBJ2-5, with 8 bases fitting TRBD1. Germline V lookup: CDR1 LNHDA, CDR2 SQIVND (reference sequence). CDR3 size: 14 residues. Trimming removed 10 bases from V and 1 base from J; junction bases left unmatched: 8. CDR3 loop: CATRTGNGQETQYF. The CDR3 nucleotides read TGTGCCACCCGGACAGGGAACGGCCAAGAGACCCAGTACTTC.